This TCR beta chain was sequenced during a study of blood T cells in healthy people across ages. Germline CDR1 DFQATT, CDR2 SNEGSKA (reference sequence). The CDR3 totals 12 residues. V lost 6 bases and J 9 bases, leaving 16 bases between the germline ends. Healthy individuals of Caucasian origin from Russia, aged about 6 to 95, served as donors. Total RNA, at least 5.5 micrograms per sample, came from PBMCs. PCR was performed a second time for about 7 to 11 cycles using a sample-barcoded 5' primer and a J-beta primer mix. TCRdb re-called the 5' RACE reads with MiXCR, one entry per CDR3 protein. The profile shows 1.5 million to 2 million distinct CDR3 sequences, 49% of them singletons.

The source of this sequence is a woman between 35 and 50 years old in good health. The chain joins TRBV20-1 to TRBJ2-3, with D perhaps matching TRBD1 (5 bases). Source material: blood. The CDR3 here is CSAITGADTQYF. The DNA for the CDR3 is TGCAGTGCCATCACTGGGGCGGACACGCAGTATTTT.